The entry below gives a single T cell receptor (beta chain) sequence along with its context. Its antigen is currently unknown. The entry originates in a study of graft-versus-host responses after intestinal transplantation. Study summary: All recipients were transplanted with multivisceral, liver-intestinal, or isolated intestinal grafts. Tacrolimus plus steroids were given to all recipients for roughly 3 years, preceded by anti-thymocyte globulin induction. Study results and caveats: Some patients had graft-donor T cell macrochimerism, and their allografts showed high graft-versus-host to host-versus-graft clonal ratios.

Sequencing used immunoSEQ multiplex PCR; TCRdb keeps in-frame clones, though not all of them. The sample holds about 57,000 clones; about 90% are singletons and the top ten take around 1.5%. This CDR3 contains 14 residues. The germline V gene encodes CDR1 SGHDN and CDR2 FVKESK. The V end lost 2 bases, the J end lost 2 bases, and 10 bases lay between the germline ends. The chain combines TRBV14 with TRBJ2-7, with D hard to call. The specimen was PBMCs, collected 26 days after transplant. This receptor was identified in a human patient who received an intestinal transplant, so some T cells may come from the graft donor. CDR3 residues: CASSQRGAPYEQYF. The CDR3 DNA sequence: TGTGCCAGCAGCCAACGCGGAGCACCCTACGAGCAGTACTTC.